This T cell receptor (beta chain) was identified during a study of blood T cell repertoires in COVID-19. The repertoire was sequenced with immunoSEQ multiplex PCR; TCRdb's copy has only in-frame clones and lacks some. The table includes roughly 120,000 clones, almost 85% detected once. The sample taken for sequencing was peripheral blood. The TCR comes from a man between 65 and 85 years old with active or convalescent COVID-19.

DNA for the CDR3: TGTGCCAGCAATTCGCAAGGGGCTGGGGCCAACGTCCTGACTTTC. It encodes CASNSQGAGANVLTF. The V gene is TRBV6-5, the J gene TRBJ2-6; perhaps TRBD1 as D (5 bases). Trimming cost V 7 bases and J 2 bases, with 12 bases left between them. The CDR3 is 15 amino acids. Germline assignment: CDR1 MNHEY and CDR2 SVGAGI.